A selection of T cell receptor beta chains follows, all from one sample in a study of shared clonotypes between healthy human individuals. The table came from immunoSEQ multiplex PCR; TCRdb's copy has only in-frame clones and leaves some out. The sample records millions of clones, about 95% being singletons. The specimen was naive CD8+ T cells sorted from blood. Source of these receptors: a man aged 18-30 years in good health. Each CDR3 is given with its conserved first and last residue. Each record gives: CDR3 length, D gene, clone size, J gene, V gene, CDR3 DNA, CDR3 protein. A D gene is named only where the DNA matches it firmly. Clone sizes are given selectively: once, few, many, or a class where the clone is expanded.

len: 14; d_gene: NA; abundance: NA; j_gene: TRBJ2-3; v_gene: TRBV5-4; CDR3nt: TGTGCCAGCAGCCCCCGGTCGGCTCCAGATACGCAGTATTTT; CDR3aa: CASSPRSAPDTQYF
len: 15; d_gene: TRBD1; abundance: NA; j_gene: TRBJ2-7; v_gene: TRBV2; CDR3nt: TGTGCCAGCAGCGGGATGACAGGGTTACCCTACGAGCAGTACTTC; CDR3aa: CASSGMTGLPYEQYF
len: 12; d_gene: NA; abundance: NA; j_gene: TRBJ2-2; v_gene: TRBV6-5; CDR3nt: TGTGCCAGCACGGCGAACACCGGGGAGCTGTTTTTT; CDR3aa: CASTANTGELFF
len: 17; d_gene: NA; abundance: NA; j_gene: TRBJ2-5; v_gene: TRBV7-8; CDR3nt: TGTGCCAGCAGCTTAGCGGGCGGCGGGGTCCCCCAAGAGACCCAGTACTTC; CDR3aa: CASSLAGGGVPQETQYF
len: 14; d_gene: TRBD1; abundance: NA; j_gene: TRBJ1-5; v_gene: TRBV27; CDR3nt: TGTGCCAGCAGTTTAGGGACAGGGTTGCAGCCCCAGCATTTT; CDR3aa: CASSLGTGLQPQHF
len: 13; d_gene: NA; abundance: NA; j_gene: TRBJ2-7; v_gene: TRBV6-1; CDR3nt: TGTGCCATCCAACCCGGGAGTTCCTACGAGCAGTACTTC; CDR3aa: CAIQPGSSYEQYF
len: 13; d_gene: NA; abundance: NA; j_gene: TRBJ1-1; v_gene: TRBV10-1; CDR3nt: TGCGCCAGCAGTGTGACAGCGAACACTGAAGCTTTCTTT; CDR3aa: CASSVTANTEAFF
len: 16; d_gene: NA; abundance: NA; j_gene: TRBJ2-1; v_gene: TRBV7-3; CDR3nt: TGTGCCAGCAGCTTAGATGGGGGTAGCTCCTACAATGAGCAGTTCTTC; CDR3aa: CASSLDGGSSYNEQFF
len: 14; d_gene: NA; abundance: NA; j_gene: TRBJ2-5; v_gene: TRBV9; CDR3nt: TGTGCCAGCAGCGTAGGAGGCCAGGCGGAGACCCAGTACTTC; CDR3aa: CASSVGGQAETQYF
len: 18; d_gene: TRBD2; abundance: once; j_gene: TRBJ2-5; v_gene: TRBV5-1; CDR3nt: TGCGCCAGCAGCTTATTAATCGGACTAGCGGGACCCCAAGAGACCCAGTACTTC; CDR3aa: CASSLLIGLAGPQETQYF
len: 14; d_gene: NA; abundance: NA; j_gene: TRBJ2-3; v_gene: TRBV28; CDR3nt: TGTGCCAGCAGTTTATCGCCAGTGGCAGATACGCAGTATTTT; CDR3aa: CASSLSPVADTQYF
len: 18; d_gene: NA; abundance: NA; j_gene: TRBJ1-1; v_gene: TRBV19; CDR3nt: TGTGCCAGTAGTATAGATATCGACACTCCGAACCTGAACACTGAAGCTTTCTTT; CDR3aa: CASSIDIDTPNLNTEAFF
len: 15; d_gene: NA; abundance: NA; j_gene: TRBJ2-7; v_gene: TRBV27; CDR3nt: TGTGCCAGCAGTGACGGGACCGGCGGCTTTGACGAGCAGTACTTC; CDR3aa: CASSDGTGGFDEQYF
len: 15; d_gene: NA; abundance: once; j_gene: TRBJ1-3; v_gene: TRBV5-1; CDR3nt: TGCGCCAGCAGCTTGACGGTTAGCTCTGGAAACACCATATATTTT; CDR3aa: CASSLTVSSGNTIYF
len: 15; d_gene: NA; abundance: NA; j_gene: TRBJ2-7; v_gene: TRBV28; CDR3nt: TGTGCCAGCGATATCGGGACTGGCGGTGGTTACGAGCAGTACTTC; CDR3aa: CASDIGTGGGYEQYF
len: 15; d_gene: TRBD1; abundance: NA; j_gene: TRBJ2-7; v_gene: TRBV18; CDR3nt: TGTGCCAGCTCACCACCGGGACAGCCGACCTACGAGCAGTACTTC; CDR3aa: CASSPPGQPTYEQYF
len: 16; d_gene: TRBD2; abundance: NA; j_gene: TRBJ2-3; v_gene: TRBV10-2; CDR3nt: TGCGCCAGCAGTGAGGTGGGGCAGGGAGGGCCAGATACGCAGTATTTT; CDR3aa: CASSEVGQGGPDTQYF
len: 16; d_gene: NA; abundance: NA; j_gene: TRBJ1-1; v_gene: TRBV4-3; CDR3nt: TGCGCCAGCAGCCAAGATCCGGGCTTTATGAACACTGAAGCTTTCTTT; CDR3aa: CASSQDPGFMNTEAFF
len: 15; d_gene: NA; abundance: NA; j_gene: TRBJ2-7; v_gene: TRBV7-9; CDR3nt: TGTGCCAGCAGCTTAGGATACGGGGAGGTTTACGAGCAGTACTTC; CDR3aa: CASSLGYGEVYEQYF
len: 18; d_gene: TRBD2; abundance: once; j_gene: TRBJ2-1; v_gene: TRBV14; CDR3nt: TGTGCCAGCAGCCAAGATATGAGACTAGCGGGGTGGTACAATGAGCAGTTCTTC; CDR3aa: CASSQDMRLAGWYNEQFF
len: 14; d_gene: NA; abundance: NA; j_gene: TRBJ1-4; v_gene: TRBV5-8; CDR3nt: TGTGCCAGCAGCTTGATCGGGAGTTTTGAAAAACTGTTTTTT; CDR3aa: CASSLIGSFEKLFF
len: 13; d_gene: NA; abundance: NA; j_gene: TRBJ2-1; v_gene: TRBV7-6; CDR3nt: TGTGCCAGCAGCGTGGGAACCTACAATGAGCAGTTCTTC; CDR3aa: CASSVGTYNEQFF
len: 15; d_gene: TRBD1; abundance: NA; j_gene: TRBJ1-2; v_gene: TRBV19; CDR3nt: TGTGCCAGTAGTCACCCGGGACAGGCTAACTATGGCTACACCTTC; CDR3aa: CASSHPGQANYGYTF
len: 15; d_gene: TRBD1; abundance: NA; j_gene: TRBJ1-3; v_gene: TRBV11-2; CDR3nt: TGTGCCAGCAGCTCGCGAGGACAGGGCGGAAACACCATATATTTT; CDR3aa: CASSSRGQGGNTIYF
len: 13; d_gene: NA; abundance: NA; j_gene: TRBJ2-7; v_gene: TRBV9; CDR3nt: TGTGCCAGCAGCGCGGGGCTGACCTACGAGCAGTACTTC; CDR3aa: CASSAGLTYEQYF
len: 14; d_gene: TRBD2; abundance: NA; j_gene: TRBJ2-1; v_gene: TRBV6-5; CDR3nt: TGTGCCAGCAAGTTTGGACTAGCGTACAATGAGCAGTTCTTC; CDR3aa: CASKFGLAYNEQFF
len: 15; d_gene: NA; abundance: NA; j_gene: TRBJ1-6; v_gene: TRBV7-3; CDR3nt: TGTGCCAGCAGCACCCAGGGGTCTGAGAATTCACCCCTCCACTTT; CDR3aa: CASSTQGSENSPLHF
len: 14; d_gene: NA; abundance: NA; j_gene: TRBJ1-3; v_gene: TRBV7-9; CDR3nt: TGTGCCAGCAGCTTCCCTCTCCCTGGAAACACCATATATTTT; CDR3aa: CASSFPLPGNTIYF
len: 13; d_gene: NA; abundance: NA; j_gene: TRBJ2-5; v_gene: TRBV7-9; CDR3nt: TGTGCCAGCAGCTTCGGGACCCAGGAGACCCAGTACTTC; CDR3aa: CASSFGTQETQYF
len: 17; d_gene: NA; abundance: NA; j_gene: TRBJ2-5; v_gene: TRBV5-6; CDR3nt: TGTGCCAGCACCCGAGGGGGGAAAGGGGGCCGTCAAGAGACCCAGTACTTC; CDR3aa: CASTRGGKGGRQETQYF
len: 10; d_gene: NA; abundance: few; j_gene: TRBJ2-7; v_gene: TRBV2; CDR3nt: TGTGCCAGCGGGGACGGCGAGCAGTACTTC; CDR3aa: CASGDGEQYF